This entry features one T cell receptor (beta chain) sequence. Its antigen is undetermined. This record comes from a study of shared clonotypes between healthy human individuals. Study-wide background: Donors had three CD4 naive, three CD4 memory, two CD8 naive and one CD8 memory plate apiece.

Sequenced by immunoSEQ multiplex PCR; TCRdb stores in-frame clones only, minus some. The data show about 1.4 million clones, roughly 96% seen once. Unmatched junction bases numbered 3, after V lost 4 bases and J lost 4 bases. Germline V gene data show CDR1 as SGHKS and CDR2 as YYEKEE (reference sequence). This CDR3 has 14 residues. Study results and limitations: Generally, naive subsets came out with larger estimated richness than memory subsets. Sequencing depth was expected to affect clonotype sharing among donors. The researchers took only blood, and tissue repertoires probably look different.

Sample: naive CD4+ T cells sorted from blood. Regarding subset: CD45RA+ positively selected. The clonotype originates from a young man in good health. The chain uses TRBV5-5 and TRBJ2-1; TRBD1 agrees at 9 bases. In DNA form, the CDR3 reads TGTGCCAGCAGCCCGGGACAGGGATACAATGAGCAGTTCTTC. It codes for CASSPGQGYNEQFF.